The clone carrying this T cell receptor beta chain was picked up a small number of times. Its antigen is unknown. This specimen belongs to a study of blood T cells in healthy people across ages. Trimming cost V 3 bases and J 2 bases, with 10 bases left between them. CDR1 MDHEN and CDR2 SYDVKM come from the germline V gene. The CDR3 runs to 14 residues. Notes on the study in general: A roughly linear fall in TCR beta diversity per million T cells was seen with increasing age.

Next came a second PCR, run for about 6 to 11 cycles, which used a sample-barcoded 5' primer along with a J-beta primer mix. Each cDNA molecule, via a template-switch adaptor with 12 random nucleotides, was tagged. TCRdb reprocessed the 5' RACE reads with MiXCR, giving one entry per CDR3 protein. Here the sample spans about 1.8 million distinct CDR3 sequences, 40% to 55% being singletons. Russia was home to the donors, healthy Caucasian individuals aged about 6 to 90. Per sample, no less than 5.5 micrograms of total RNA were extracted. This clonotype was sampled from a woman between 40 and 55 years old in good health. Sequencing was carried out using blood. The rearrangement uses TRBV28 and TRBJ2-5; D is uncertain. Here the CDR3 reads CASSFERLQETQYF. The DNA of the CDR3 is TGTGCCAGCAGTTTTGAACGCCTTCAAGAGACCCAGTACTTC.